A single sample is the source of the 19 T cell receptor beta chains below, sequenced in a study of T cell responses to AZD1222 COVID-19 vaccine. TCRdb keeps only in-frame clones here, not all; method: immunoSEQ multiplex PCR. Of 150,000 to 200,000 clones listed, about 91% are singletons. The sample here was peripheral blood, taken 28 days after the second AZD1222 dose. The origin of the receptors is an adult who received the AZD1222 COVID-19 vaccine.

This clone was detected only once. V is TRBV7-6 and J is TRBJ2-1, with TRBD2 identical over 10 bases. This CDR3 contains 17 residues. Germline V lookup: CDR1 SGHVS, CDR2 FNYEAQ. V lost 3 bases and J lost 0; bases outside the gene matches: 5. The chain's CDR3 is CASSFQRGGSSYNEQFF. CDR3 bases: TGTGCCAGCAGCTTCCAGCGGGGGGGGAGCTCCTACAATGAGCAGTTCTTC.

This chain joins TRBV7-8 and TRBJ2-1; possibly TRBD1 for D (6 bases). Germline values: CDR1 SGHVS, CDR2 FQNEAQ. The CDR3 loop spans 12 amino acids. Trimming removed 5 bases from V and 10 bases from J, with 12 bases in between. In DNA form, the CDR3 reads TGTGCCAGCAGCCCGTCCGGGACAGAGCAGTTCTTC. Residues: CASSPSGTEQFF.

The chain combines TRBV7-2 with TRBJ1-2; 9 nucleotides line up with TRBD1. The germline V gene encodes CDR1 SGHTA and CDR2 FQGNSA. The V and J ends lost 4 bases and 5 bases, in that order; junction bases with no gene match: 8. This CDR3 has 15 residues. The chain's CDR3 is CASSSLDRGLYGYTF. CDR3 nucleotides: TGTGCCAGCAGCTCTCTGGACAGGGGACTTTATGGCTACACCTTC.

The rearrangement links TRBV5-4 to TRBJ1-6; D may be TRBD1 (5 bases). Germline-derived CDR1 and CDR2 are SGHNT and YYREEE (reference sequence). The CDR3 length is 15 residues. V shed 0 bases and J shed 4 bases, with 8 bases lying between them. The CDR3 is CASSLDQGYNSPLHF. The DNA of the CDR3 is TGTGCCAGCAGCTTGGATCAGGGTTATAATTCACCCCTCCACTTT.

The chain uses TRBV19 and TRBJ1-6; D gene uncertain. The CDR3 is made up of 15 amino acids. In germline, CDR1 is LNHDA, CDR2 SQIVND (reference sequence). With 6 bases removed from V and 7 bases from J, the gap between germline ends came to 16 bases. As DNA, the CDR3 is TGTGCCAGTAGCCTCTCGGGGTTGGGCAATTCACCCCTCCACTTT. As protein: CASSLSGLGNSPLHF.

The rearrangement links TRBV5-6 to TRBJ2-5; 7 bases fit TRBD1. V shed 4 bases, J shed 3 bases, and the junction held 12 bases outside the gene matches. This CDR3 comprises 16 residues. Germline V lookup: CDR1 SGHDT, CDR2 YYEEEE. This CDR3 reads CASSPTYQGVEETQYF. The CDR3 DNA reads TGTGCCAGCAGCCCCACCTACCAGGGGGTTGAAGAGACCCAGTACTTC.

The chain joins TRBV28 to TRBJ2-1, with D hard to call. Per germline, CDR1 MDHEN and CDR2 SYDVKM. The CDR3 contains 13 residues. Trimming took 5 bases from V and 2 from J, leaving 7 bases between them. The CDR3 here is CASSPGTYNEQFF. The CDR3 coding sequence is TGTGCCAGCAGTCCTGGGACCTACAATGAGCAGTTCTTC.

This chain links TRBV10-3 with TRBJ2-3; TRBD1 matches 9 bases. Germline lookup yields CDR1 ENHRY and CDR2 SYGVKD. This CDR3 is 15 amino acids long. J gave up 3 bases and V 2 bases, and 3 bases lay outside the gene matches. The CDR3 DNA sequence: TGTGCCATCAGTGAGGCGGGACAGGGAACAGATACGCAGTATTTT. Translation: CAISEAGQGTDTQYF.

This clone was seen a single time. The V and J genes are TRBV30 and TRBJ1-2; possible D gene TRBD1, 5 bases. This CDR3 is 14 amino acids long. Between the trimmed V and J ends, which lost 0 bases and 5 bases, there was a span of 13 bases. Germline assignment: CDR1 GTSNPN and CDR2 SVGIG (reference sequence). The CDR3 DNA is TGTGCCTGGAGTGTAGAGGCAGGGAGGTATGGCTACACCTTC. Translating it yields CAWSVEAGRYGYTF.

The DNA of the CDR3 is TGCGCCAGCGAGCCTAGCGGGGGGAGTTACGAGCAGTACTTC. It yields the protein CASEPSGGSYEQYF. The V call is TRBV5-1, the J call TRBJ2-7; 11 bases fit TRBD2. Germline V gene data show CDR1 as SGHRS and CDR2 as YFSETQ. Losses at the gene ends were 7 bases for V and 4 bases for J; bases not matched to a gene: 7. This CDR3 has 14 amino acids.

This CDR3 reads CAIWDSRGQDTIYF. In DNA form, the CDR3 reads TGTGCCATTTGGGACAGTCGGGGCCAAGACACCATATATTTT. The chain recombines TRBV10-3 with TRBJ1-3, with 7 bases fitting TRBD1. V was pared by 9 bases and J by 8 bases, with 13 bases of the junction left unmatched. The CDR3 totals 14 residues. Germline CDR1 is ENHRY and CDR2 is SYGVKD.

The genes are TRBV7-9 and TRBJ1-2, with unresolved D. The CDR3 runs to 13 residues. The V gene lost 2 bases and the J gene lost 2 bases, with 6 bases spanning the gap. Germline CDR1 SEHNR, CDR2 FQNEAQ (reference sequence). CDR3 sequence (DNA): TGTGCCAGCAGCTTATGGAGCAACTATGGCTACACCTTC. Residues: CASSLWSNYGYTF. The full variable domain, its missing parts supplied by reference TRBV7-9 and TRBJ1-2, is DTGVSQNPRHKITKRGQNVTFRCDPISEHNRLYWYRQTLGQGPEFLTYFQNEAQLEKSRLLSDRFSAERPKGSFSTLEIQRTEQGDSAMYLCASSLWSNYGYTFGSGTRLTVV.

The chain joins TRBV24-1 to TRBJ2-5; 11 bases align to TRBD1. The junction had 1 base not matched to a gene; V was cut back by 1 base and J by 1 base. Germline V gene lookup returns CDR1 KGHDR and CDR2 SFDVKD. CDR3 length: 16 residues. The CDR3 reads CATSDLGQGAQETQYF. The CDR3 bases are TGTGCCACCAGTGATTTAGGACAGGGGGCCCAAGAGACCCAGTACTTC.

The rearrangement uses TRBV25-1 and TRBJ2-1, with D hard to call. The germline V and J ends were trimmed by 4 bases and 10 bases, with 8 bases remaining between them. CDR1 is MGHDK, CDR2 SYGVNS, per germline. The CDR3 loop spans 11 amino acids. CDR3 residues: CASSVRLEQFF. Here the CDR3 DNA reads TGTGCCAGCAGTGTCCGCCTAGAGCAGTTCTTC.

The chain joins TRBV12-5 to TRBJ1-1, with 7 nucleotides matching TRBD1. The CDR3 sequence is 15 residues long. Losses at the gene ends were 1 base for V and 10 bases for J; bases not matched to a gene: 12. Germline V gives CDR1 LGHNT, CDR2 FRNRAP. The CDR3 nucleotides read TGTGCTAGTGGTTTGGACACACTATCCCACAGGGGAGCTTTCTTT. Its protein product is CASGLDTLSHRGAFF.

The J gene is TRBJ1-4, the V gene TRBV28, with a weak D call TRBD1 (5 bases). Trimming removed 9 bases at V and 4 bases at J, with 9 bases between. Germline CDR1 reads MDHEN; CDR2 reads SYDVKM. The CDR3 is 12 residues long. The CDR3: CASGTINEKLFF. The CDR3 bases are TGTGCCAGTGGGACGATTAATGAAAAACTGTTTTTT. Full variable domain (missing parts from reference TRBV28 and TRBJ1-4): DVKVTQSSRYLVKRTGEKVFLECVQDMDHENMFWYRQDPGLGLRLIYFSYDVKMKEKGDIPEGYSVSREKKERFSLILESASTNQTSMYLCASGTINEKLFFGSGTQLSVL.

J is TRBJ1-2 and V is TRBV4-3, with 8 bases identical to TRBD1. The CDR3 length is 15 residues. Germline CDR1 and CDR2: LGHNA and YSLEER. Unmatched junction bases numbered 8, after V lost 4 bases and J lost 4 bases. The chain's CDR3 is CASSRTGGRSYGYTF. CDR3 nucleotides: TGCGCCAGCAGCCGAACAGGGGGGAGGTCCTATGGCTACACCTTC.

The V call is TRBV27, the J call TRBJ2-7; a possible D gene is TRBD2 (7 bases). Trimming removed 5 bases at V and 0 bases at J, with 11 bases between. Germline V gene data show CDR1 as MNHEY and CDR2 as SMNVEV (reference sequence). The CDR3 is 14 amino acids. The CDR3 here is CASSERDNSYEQYF. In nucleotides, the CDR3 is TGTGCCAGCAGTGAGCGGGACAACTCCTACGAGCAGTACTTC.

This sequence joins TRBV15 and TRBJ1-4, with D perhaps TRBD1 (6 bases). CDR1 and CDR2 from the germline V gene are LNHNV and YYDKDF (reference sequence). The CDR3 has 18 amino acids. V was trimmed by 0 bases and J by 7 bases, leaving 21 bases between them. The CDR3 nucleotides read TGTGCCACCAGCAGAGATAACCCGGTCCAGGGGAGGGCTGAAAAACTGTTTTTT. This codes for CATSRDNPVQGRAEKLFF.